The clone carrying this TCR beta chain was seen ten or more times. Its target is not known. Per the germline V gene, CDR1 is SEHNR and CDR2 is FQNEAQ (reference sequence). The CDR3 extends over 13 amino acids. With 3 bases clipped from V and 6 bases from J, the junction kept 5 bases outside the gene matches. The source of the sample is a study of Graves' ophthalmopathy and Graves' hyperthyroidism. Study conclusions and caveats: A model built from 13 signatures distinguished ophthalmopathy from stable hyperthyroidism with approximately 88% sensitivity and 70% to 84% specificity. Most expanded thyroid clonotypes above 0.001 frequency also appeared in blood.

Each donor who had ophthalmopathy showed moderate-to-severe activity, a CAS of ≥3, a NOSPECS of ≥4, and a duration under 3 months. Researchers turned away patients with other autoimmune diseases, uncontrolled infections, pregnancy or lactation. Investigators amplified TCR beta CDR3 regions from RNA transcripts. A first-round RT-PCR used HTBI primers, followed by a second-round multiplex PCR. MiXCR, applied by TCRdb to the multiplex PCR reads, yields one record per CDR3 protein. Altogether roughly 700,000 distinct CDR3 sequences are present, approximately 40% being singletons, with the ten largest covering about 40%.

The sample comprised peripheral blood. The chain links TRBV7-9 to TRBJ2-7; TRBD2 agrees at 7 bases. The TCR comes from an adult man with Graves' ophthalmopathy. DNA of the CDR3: TGTGCCAGCAGCTTGGTGGGGGGGACCGAGCAGTACTTC. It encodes CASSLVGGTEQYF.